A single sample gave rise to the 27 T cell receptor beta chains below, sequenced in a study of T cells in Graves' hyperthyroidism and ophthalmopathy. The investigators amplified TCR beta CDR3 regions from RNA transcripts. RT-PCR in the first round (using the HTBI primer set) targeted the TCR CDR3. TCRdb analysed the multiplex PCR reads with MiXCR anew, one entry per CDR3 protein. The sample has 400,000 to 600,000 distinct CDR3 sequences, about 16% seen once; the top ten hold 25% to 30%. Source material: blood. The receptors come from a woman aged 25 to 39 with Graves' ophthalmopathy.

This clonotype was picked up a small number of times. V is TRBV7-9 and J is TRBJ2-1, with 9 bases lining up with TRBD2. Germline CDR1 and CDR2: SEHNR and FQNEAQ (reference sequence). The CDR3 is 14 residues long. Unmatched junction bases numbered 12, after V lost 5 bases and J lost 13 bases. The CDR3 sequence is CASSPSKREAFQFF. The DNA for the CDR3 is TGTGCCAGCAGCCCATCGAAGCGGGAGGCGTTCCAGTTCTTC.

The rearrangement uses TRBV10-3 and TRBJ2-3, with D possibly matching TRBD1 (5 bases). The germline V and J ends were trimmed by 0 bases and 2 bases, with 15 bases remaining between them. The CDR3 runs to 17 residues. Germline values: CDR1 ENHRY, CDR2 SYGVKD. The CDR3 DNA reads as TGTGCCATCAGTGAGTCTAAGGCACAGGAACTCACAGATACGCAGTATTTT. Translation gives CAISESKAQELTDTQYF.

This clonotype was counted between two and nine times. The rearrangement uses TRBV20-1 and TRBJ2-2; D is unresolved. V shed 6 bases and J shed 4 bases, with 12 bases lying between them. The CDR3 is 13 residues long. Germline loops: CDR1 DFQATT, CDR2 SNEGSKA (reference sequence). DNA of the CDR3: TGCAGTGCCGCTGTTCGTGGCACCGGGGAGCTGTTTTTT. Translation gives CSAAVRGTGELFF.

There are a few counts of this clonotype. This chain links TRBV29-1 with TRBJ2-1, with D perhaps TRBD2 (7 bases). CDR3 size: 13 residues. Germline V CDR1 and CDR2: SQVTM, ANQGSEA. V was pared by 4 bases and J by 10 bases, with 17 bases between. Here the CDR3 reads CSVGEGGGREQFF. The CDR3 coding sequence is TGCAGCGTTGGCGAGGGGGGCGGGAGAGAGCAGTTCTTC.

The J gene is TRBJ2-1, the V gene TRBV30; the D is unclear. Per the germline V gene, CDR1 is GTSNPN and CDR2 is SVGIG (reference sequence). This CDR3 region has 14 residues. Trimming left V 0 bases short and J 3 bases short, with 9 bases between. The CDR3 protein is CAWSVLFSYNEQFF. CDR3 nucleotide sequence: TGTGCCTGGAGTGTACTTTTCAGCTACAATGAGCAGTTCTTC.

In its sample, this clonotype was seen a few times. The chain uses TRBV5-1 and TRBJ1-6; weak D call: TRBD1 (6 bases). CDR1 is SGHRS, CDR2 YFSETQ, per germline. The CDR3 loop spans 14 amino acids. Trimming pared 0 bases from V and 10 bases from J, leaving 11 bases between. This chain's CDR3 is CASSLDREVSPLHF. The CDR3 bases are TGCGCCAGCAGCTTGGACAGGGAGGTATCACCCCTCCACTTT.

As regards this clonotype: This could be a read error, since a much larger clone is one nucleotide away. The chain employs TRBV20-1 and TRBJ1-2; D gene ambiguous. Trimming cost V 4 bases and J 4 bases, with 7 bases left between them. CDR3 length equals 11 residues. CDR1 is DFQATT and CDR2 is SNEGSKA in the germline V gene (reference sequence). The chain's CDR3 is CSAKNCYGYTF. The CDR3 bases are TGCAGTGCTAAAAACTGCTATGGCTACACCTTC.

This clonotype showed up just a few times. The rearrangement joins TRBV18 to TRBJ2-2; D gene ambiguous. V gave up 2 bases and J gave up 3 bases, with 13 bases separating them. The CDR3 is made up of 16 amino acids. The V gene's germline CDR1 is KGHSH and CDR2 LQKENI. The CDR3 nucleotides read TGTGCCAGCTCACCATCGATGAGCGTTTACACCGGGGAGCTGTTTTTT. Protein: CASSPSMSVYTGELFF.

This clonotype was picked up a small number of times. The chain employs TRBV13 and TRBJ2-1; TRBD1 might be the D (6 bases). V dropped 3 bases and J dropped 5 bases, with 17 bases sitting between them. The germline V gene encodes CDR1 PRHDT and CDR2 FYEKMQ (reference sequence). The CDR3 length is 16 residues. The CDR3 sequence is CASSFLNREGDNEQFF. The CDR3 nucleotides read TGTGCCAGCAGCTTTTTAAACAGGGAAGGGGACAATGAGCAGTTCTTC.

This clonotype came up many times. The rearrangement uses TRBV27 and TRBJ2-1; no clear D gene. Between the trimmed V and J ends, which lost 3 bases and 3 bases, there was a span of 9 bases. This CDR3 comprises 14 residues. Germline V CDR1 and CDR2: MNHEY, SMNVEV (reference sequence). The CDR3 DNA sequence: TGTGCCAGCAGTTTCGTACAGCACTACAATGAGCAGTTCTTC. Protein product: CASSFVQHYNEQFF.

The rearrangement uses TRBV20-1 and TRBJ2-7; D might be TRBD1 (6 bases). Germline V gene data show CDR1 as DFQATT and CDR2 as SNEGSKA (reference sequence). CDR3 length equals 15 residues. The V gene lost 2 bases and the J gene lost 12 bases, with 26 bases spanning the gap. CDR3 in DNA: TGCAGTGCTAGACCCCCGGACAGTCGACTGGGCCCAGGGTACTTC. Amino acid sequence: CSARPPDSRLGPGYF.

This clonotype turned up a few times. The J gene is TRBJ2-1, the V gene TRBV5-1; 8 bases align to TRBD1. From germline, CDR1 is SGHRS and CDR2 YFSETQ. Trimming cost V 0 bases and J 8 bases; bases outside gene matches: 4. This CDR3 has 14 amino acids. CDR3 amino acids: CASSLGQGTDEQFF. In DNA form, the CDR3 reads TGCGCCAGCAGCTTGGGACAGGGGACCGATGAGCAGTTCTTC.

V and J are TRBV7-8 and TRBJ2-1, with TRBD2 matching 7 bases. The CDR3 spans 15 residues. Per the germline V gene, CDR1 is SGHVS and CDR2 is FQNEAQ. V dropped 2 bases and J dropped 10; count of bases not matched to a gene: 11. CDR3 amino acids: CASSLLGRAQSEQFF. For the CDR3, the DNA is TGTGCCAGCAGCTTATTAGGGAGGGCCCAGAGCGAGCAGTTCTTC.

Ten or more counts support this clonotype. The chain couples TRBV27 to TRBJ1-2, with 7 bases aligning to TRBD1. V trimming: 7 bases; J trimming: 5 bases; junction bases outside the gene matches: 19. The CDR3 length is 17 residues. Germline-derived CDR1 and CDR2 are MNHEY and SMNVEV (reference sequence). CDR3 sequence (DNA): TGTGCCAGCACCCGGAACAGGGAACAGGGGAGGTTGTATGGCTACACCTTC. This gives the protein CASTRNREQGRLYGYTF.

At least ten counts were recorded for this clonotype. The chain joins TRBV13 to TRBJ2-3; D is possibly TRBD2 (5 bases). Trimming cost V 0 bases and J 4 bases, with 11 bases left between them. Germline CDR1 is PRHDT and CDR2 is FYEKMQ (reference sequence). This CDR3 contains 15 residues. The CDR3 sequence is CASSLGPGSADTQYF. In nucleotides, the CDR3 is TGTGCCAGCAGCTTAGGCCCGGGGTCGGCAGATACGCAGTATTTT.

This clonotype appeared many times. This rearrangement joins TRBV18 to TRBJ2-2; TRBD2 matches at 9 bases. CDR1 and CDR2 (germline): KGHSH, LQKENI. CDR3 size: 15 residues. The V and J ends lost 6 bases and 2 bases, in that order; junction bases with no gene match: 4. The DNA of the CDR3 is TGTGCCAGCTCTCGTAGCGGGAGAAACACCGGGGAGCTGTTTTTT. This gives the protein CASSRSGRNTGELFF.

This clonotype was detected many times. The rearrangement links TRBV12-3 or TRBV12-4 to TRBJ2-1; no clear D. Between the trimmed V and J ends, which lost 6 bases and 2 bases, there was a span of 11 bases. This CDR3 contains 14 residues. CDR3 nucleotide sequence: TGTGCCAGCAGCCCACCCACCCCCTACAATGAGCAGTTCTTC. This gives the protein CASSPPTPYNEQFF.

This clonotype was detected many times. This chain joins TRBV2 and TRBJ1-2, with 7 nucleotides matching TRBD1. Germline assignment: CDR1 SNHLY and CDR2 FYNNEI. The V gene end was trimmed by 3 bases and the J gene end by 8 bases; junction bases not matched to a gene: 6. The CDR3 consists of 13 residues. CDR3 loop: CASSEEQGVGYTF. The CDR3 DNA reads TGTGCCAGCAGTGAGGAGCAGGGGGTCGGCTACACCTTC.

There are many counts of this clonotype. This chain uses TRBV28 with TRBJ2-7, with 7 bases fitting TRBD1. Germline assignment: CDR1 MDHEN and CDR2 SYDVKM. CDR3 size: 13 residues. The junction had 6 bases not matched to a gene; V was cut back by 5 bases and J by 5 bases. In DNA, the CDR3 is TGTGCCAGCAGTCATCAGGGGGTGCACGAGCAGTACTTC. Translating gives CASSHQGVHEQYF.

The J gene is TRBJ2-5, the V gene TRBV6-2 or TRBV6-3; D perhaps matches TRBD2 (6 bases). CDR1 is MNHEY, CDR2 SVGEGT, per germline. This CDR3 spans 13 amino acids. Trimming shortened V by 2 bases and J by 13 bases, and 17 bases separated the two germline ends. As DNA, the CDR3 is TGTGCCAGCAGTTACACAGCGGGTCCTGGAACGTACTTC. Residues: CASSYTAGPGTYF.

This clonotype was seen repeatedly, ten times or more. The chain recombines TRBV30 with TRBJ2-7; D remains unclear. CDR3 length: 12 residues. V was cut by 0 bases and J by 6 bases, with 9 bases left in between. Germline V lookup: CDR1 GTSNPN, CDR2 SVGIG (reference sequence). The CDR3: CAWSVLGIEQYF. Written as DNA, the CDR3 is TGTGCCTGGAGTGTACTGGGTATCGAGCAGTACTTC. Full variable domain (missing parts from reference TRBV30 and TRBJ2-7): SQTIHQWPATLVQPVGSPLSLECTVEGTSNPNLYWYRQAAGRGLQLLFYSVGIGQISSEVPQNLSASRPQDRQFILSSKKLLLSDSGFYLCAWSVLGIEQYFGPGTRLTVT.

Ten or more counts support this clonotype. V is TRBV30 and J is TRBJ1-2, with TRBD1 as a possible D gene (6 bases). V was cut by 3 bases and J by 4 bases, with 12 bases left in between. This CDR3 is built from 13 residues. CDR1 is GTSNPN, CDR2 SVGIG, per germline (reference sequence). Here the CDR3 DNA reads TGTGCCTGGAGCGCCGGACAGCGCTATGGCTACACCTTC. Its protein is CAWSAGQRYGYTF.

Note on this clonotype: This CDR3 fails to terminate in the conserved phenylalanine or tryptophan, so it likely reflects a read error. The DNA for the CDR3 is TGTGCCAGCAGCTTACAGCGGTTTTCCTACGAGCAGTACCTC. It encodes CASSLQRFSYEQYL. The chain carries TRBV7-9 and TRBJ2-7, with D maybe TRBD2 (5 bases). Germline V gives CDR1 SEHNR, CDR2 FQNEAQ (reference sequence). This CDR3 comprises 14 residues. V dropped 2 bases and J dropped 1 base, with 9 bases sitting between them.

This clonotype has ten or more counts. This CDR3 reads CASSLTLTTSKNNEQFF. CDR3 sequence (DNA): TGCGCCAGCAGCTTGACCTTGACAACCTCAAAAAACAATGAGCAGTTCTTC. The rearrangement links TRBV5-1 to TRBJ2-1; D is unclear. The CDR3 has 17 residues. V was clipped by 1 base and J by 5 bases, with 19 bases between them. Germline V gene lookup returns CDR1 SGHRS and CDR2 YFSETQ.

This clonotype was detected ten times or more. This chain uses TRBV29-1 with TRBJ2-1, with 10 bases matching TRBD2. From germline, CDR1 is SQVTM and CDR2 ANQGSEA. V was pared by 4 bases and J by 8 bases, with 11 bases of the junction left unmatched. This CDR3 region has 15 residues. DNA for the CDR3: TGCAGCGTTGTCTCCGGGACTAGCGACGTCGATGAGCAGTTCTTC. The encoded protein is CSVVSGTSDVDEQFF.

Only a few counts were recorded for this clonotype. V and J are TRBV6-1 and TRBJ2-7, with 7 nucleotides matching TRBD2. V dropped 3 bases and J dropped 6; count of bases not matched to a gene: 11. The germline CDR1 and CDR2 sequences are MNHNS and SASEGT. The CDR3 sequence is 15 residues long. This CDR3 reads CASSERTRVGREQYF. The CDR3, as DNA: TGTGCCAGCAGTGAGCGGACTAGGGTGGGTCGCGAGCAGTACTTC.

The rearrangement links TRBV6-1 to TRBJ1-2; D not resolved. Trimming pared 6 bases from V and 2 bases from J, leaving 7 bases between. The CDR3 is 12 residues long. Germline CDR1 is MNHNS and CDR2 is SASEGT. CDR3 in amino acids: CASSRQNYGYTF. CDR3 DNA sequence: TGTGCCAGCAGCAGGCAGAACTATGGCTACACCTTC.